A selection of T cell receptor beta chains follows, all from one sample in a study of blood T cell repertoires in COVID-19. Sequencing used immunoSEQ multiplex PCR; TCRdb keeps in-frame clones, though not all of them. The repertoire has around 270,000 clones, 75% to 90% of them found once; the top ten carry around 3%. Sequenced material: PBMCs or T cells enriched from blood (not recorded which). The receptor set was obtained from a woman in her thirties or forties who had been exposed to COVID-19. The conserved cysteine and the conserved F or W are not part of the CDR3 here. Fields, in order: J gene, V gene, CDR3 protein.

J gene: TRBJ1-4; V gene: TRBV5-1; CDR3 protein: ASSETGTANEKLF
J gene: TRBJ1-2; V gene: TRBV27; CDR3 protein: ASSKRGGAHGYT
J gene: TRBJ2-2; V gene: TRBV12-3/TRBV12-4; CDR3 protein: ASRFLTGELF
J gene: TRBJ1-2; V gene: TRBV7-6; CDR3 protein: ASSLASQFGYGYT
J gene: TRBJ1-6; V gene: TRBV13; CDR3 protein: ASSQYRDVYNSPLH
J gene: TRBJ2-3; V gene: TRBV27; CDR3 protein: ASSLVAGGANTQY
J gene: TRBJ2-7; V gene: TRBV28; CDR3 protein: ATKLSGGFGVYEQY
J gene: TRBJ2-1; V gene: TRBV11-3; CDR3 protein: ASREGPLRGGEQF
J gene: TRBJ2-2; V gene: TRBV15; CDR3 protein: ATSRGPGLAAFGELF
J gene: TRBJ2-4; V gene: TRBV5-3; CDR3 protein: ARSRDRLSKNIQY
J gene: TRBJ1-1; V gene: TRBV7-9; CDR3 protein: ASSPSTGRAF
J gene: TRBJ2-1; V gene: TRBV10-3; CDR3 protein: AAEDRGLNNEQF
J gene: TRBJ2-1; V gene: TRBV5-1; CDR3 protein: ASSLDSPYNEQF
J gene: TRBJ1-5; V gene: TRBV7-8; CDR3 protein: ASRATDYQPQH
J gene: TRBJ2-3; V gene: TRBV7-2; CDR3 protein: ASSPQGGNTDTQY
J gene: TRBJ2-3; V gene: TRBV2; CDR3 protein: ASLAASGSPGTQY
J gene: TRBJ1-2; V gene: TRBV5-4; CDR3 protein: ASSATGYGYT
J gene: TRBJ2-7; V gene: TRBV12-2; CDR3 protein: ASRLANAVRGEAYEQY
J gene: TRBJ1-2; V gene: TRBV20-1; CDR3 protein: SASPHEQGNYGYT
J gene: TRBJ2-1; V gene: TRBV5-6; CDR3 protein: ASSSGQGNEQF
J gene: TRBJ1-2; V gene: TRBV30; CDR3 protein: AWDRANYGYT
J gene: TRBJ1-1; V gene: TRBV18; CDR3 protein: ASSPQGQGNTEAF
J gene: TRBJ1-2; V gene: TRBV5-4; CDR3 protein: ASSSFATTDGYT
J gene: TRBJ1-6; V gene: TRBV5-4; CDR3 protein: ASSLGVSPLH
J gene: TRBJ2-2; V gene: TRBV2; CDR3 protein: ASRRTGPGELF
J gene: TRBJ1-3; V gene: TRBV11-2; CDR3 protein: ASSFQGLAGNTIY
J gene: TRBJ2-1; V gene: TRBV3-1/TRBV3-2; CDR3 protein: ASSQSRTSAWVYNEQF
J gene: TRBJ2-3; V gene: TRBV3-1/TRBV3-2; CDR3 protein: ASSQEVLADTQY
J gene: TRBJ1-2; V gene: TRBV7-3; CDR3 protein: ASSLDGTGGHGYT
J gene: TRBJ2-3; V gene: TRBV5-1; CDR3 protein: ASSIRQATDTQY
J gene: TRBJ1-5; V gene: TRBV19; CDR3 protein: ASRNQDRAGNQPQH
J gene: TRBJ1-3; V gene: TRBV19; CDR3 protein: ASSITISGSSGNTIY
J gene: TRBJ2-1; V gene: TRBV7-2; CDR3 protein: ASSPRTSGRALEQF
J gene: TRBJ2-7; V gene: TRBV5-8; CDR3 protein: ASSLGQGALHEQY
J gene: TRBJ1-1; V gene: TRBV5-1; CDR3 protein: ASSLAGTGHAEAF
J gene: TRBJ2-3; V gene: TRBV11-3; CDR3 protein: ASSLAGGGSITDTQY
J gene: TRBJ2-7; V gene: TRBV21-1; CDR3 protein: ASSNDHQGSSHEQY
J gene: TRBJ1-1; V gene: TRBV24-1; CDR3 protein: ATSDPRRAPRGNTEAF
J gene: TRBJ1-6; V gene: TRBV28; CDR3 protein: ASSVYRDKSPLH
J gene: TRBJ2-7; V gene: TRBV25-1; CDR3 protein: ASSDSLAGGYEQY